This TCR beta chain was found in a study of vaccination and CD4 T cells after COVID-19. Turning to the study itself: Testing by nasal swab PCR showed convalescent patients to be SARS-CoV-2 positive; under ten were mild and one was severe. The post-COVID sampling time was a median around 91 days after diagnosis, ranging from 35 to 161.

Treatment here: approximately nine-day PBMC culture with coronavirus spike peptide pools or control peptides (ViraFEST assay). The study sequenced cultured CD4+ T cell DNA using the Oncomine TCR Beta short-read assay. Each CDR3 protein gets one entry after TCRdb re-called the PCR reads with MiXCR. The sample lists roughly 13,000 distinct CDR3 sequences; around two fifths were seen once. The ends lost 1 base at V and 4 bases at J; junction bases unmatched: 6. CDR3 length equals 16 residues. Germline V gene lookup returns CDR1 SGHTA and CDR2 FQGNSA. Points on this clonotype: Its specificity is not known.

Study-wide results and caveats: Among those convalescent, a median roughly 90% of reactive clones emerged solely post-vaccination.

The chain recombines TRBV7-2 with TRBJ2-3, with 9 bases identical to TRBD2. This sequence was found in a human donor with COVID-19. Sequencing was carried out using cultured CD4+ T cells from blood. CDR3 in amino acids: CASSLVGGGASDTQYF. The CDR3 DNA follows: TGTGCCAGCAGCTTAGTTGGCGGGGGGGCATCAGATACGCAGTATTTT.